This T cell receptor beta chain was sequenced for a study of PD-1 blockade in classical Hodgkin lymphoma. Whole-study results and caveats: Reported findings placed baseline TCR diversity lower in newly diagnosed patients (compared with healthy donors). It was among complete responders that baseline diversity resembled that of newly diagnosed patients. It was CD4+ TCR diversity, not CD8+, that rose significantly by C4D1.

Time point: cycle 4 day 1 (C4D1), after 6 weeks of nivolumab. Brentuximab vedotin exposure varied, and every patient relapsed after autologous stem cell transplantation. Researchers report purifying CD4+ T cells from thawed PBMCs by magnetic negative selection. On this clone: Its antigen is currently unknown.

The CDR3 covers 13 residues. Germline CDR1 SGHRS, CDR2 YFSETQ. V lost 4 bases and J lost 5, with 9 bases in between. Only in-frame clones appear in the TCRdb table, and some are missing; sequencing was by immunoSEQ multiplex PCR. The sample yields almost 30,000 clones, more than 80% seen once. This material consisted of CD4+ T cells from blood, taken before the fourth cycle of nivolumab. V and J are TRBV5-1 and TRBJ1-4; unclear D gene. The TCR was taken from a human donor with classical Hodgkin lymphoma. The chain's CDR3 is CASSTGRNEKLFF. DNA of the CDR3: TGCGCCAGCAGCACGGGGAGAAATGAAAAACTGTTTTTT.